This T cell receptor (beta chain) emerged from a study of T cell responses to AZD1222 COVID-19 vaccine. Germline CDR1 is LNHDA and CDR2 is SQIVND (reference sequence). Trimming removed 5 bases from V and 8 bases from J, with 22 bases in between. This CDR3 has 16 residues. Sequenced by immunoSEQ multiplex PCR; TCRdb stores in-frame clones only, minus some. The sample includes approximately 130,000 clones, 93% of them seen just once. The genes are TRBV19 and TRBJ2-1, with D possibly matching TRBD2 (6 bases). The sequence was collected from an adult in good health. Here the sequenced sample was peripheral blood, taken on day 0 of AZD1222 vaccination. CDR3: CASSRGGRGRLDEQFF. CDR3 coding DNA: TGTGCCAGTAGTCGAGGTGGGCGGGGTAGATTAGATGAGCAGTTCTTC.